This entry features one T cell receptor (beta chain) sequence. Which antigen it targets is not known. The data originate from a study of cytomegalovirus exposure and HLA in healthy donors (dated by TCRdb to the late 2010s). Background for the entire study: According to an earlier analysis of several hundred of the donors, 150 million to 200 million T cells yielded 90 million to 130 million unique TCR beta sequences and 276 Gb of sequence data. The T cell repertoires of 700 or so subjects were profiled by immunosequencing and related to cytomegalovirus serostatus. A handful of DR-DQ haplotypes were handled as single units for association and clustering because linkage in the cohort was strong. All discovery cohort repertoires had been generated using a single sequencing platform. Among around 400 genotyped donors of the cohort, an average of approximately 240,000 unique TCR beta nucleotide sequences was sequenced per donor, of which 15% to 20% were non-productive. The study was designed to test whether signatures of past pathogen exposure could be identified by cataloging public T cell receptors. In a later genetic analysis, genome-wide SNP genotypes for about three fifths of the 666 donors were used, and that subset was treated as a discovery cohort. The genetic ancestry cluster associated with self-reported Caucasian donors included over 80% of the approximately 430 genotyped donors. Donor age, sex, ethnicity and CMV serostatus were compiled together with the repertoire data. The number of typed donors differed by locus: about 620-630 for A, B, C, DRB1 and DQB1; approximately 530 for DQA1; 606 for DPA1; and some 450 for DPB1. A later analysis re-examined previously published TCR beta repertoires from more than 650 donors and added high-resolution HLA genotyping to investigate patterns of TCR occurrence. An earlier analysis of around 540 of the donors applied high-throughput TCR beta sequencing to assess whether each TCR beta V gene segment acted as functional or pseudogenic. Along with the roughly 710-subject first cohort, a separate validation cohort of over a hundred different subjects was used. HLA typing covered class I and class II loci at four-digit resolution. The later analysis used no new phenotypic data to find candidate immune exposures, relying instead on TCR beta sequences and their occurrence across donors. To predict cytomegalovirus infection status, the study brought together high-throughput TCR immunosequencing, statistical association of individual TCRs with disease status, and machine learning. An early release that covered about 600 HLA-typed donors contained approximately 320 gigabases of sequencing data and approximately 85 million unique TCR sequences. Broader findings and caveats from the paper: While some public TCRs were present in many individuals, most TCR sequences turned up only very rarely across donors. Some IMGT-functional V segments, including TRBV6-2 and TRBV6-3, could not be told apart with the 87-base-pair reads, so those segments were excluded. The cohort was sequenced for TCR beta chains only, and without alpha or paired-chain data the features that could be detected were limited. A group of highly shared sequence variants was considered likely to be a technical artifact of the sequencing pipeline. The only immune exposure information available for the cohort was CMV serostatus. In a later analysis, around 15,000 TCR beta sequences were associated with specific HLA alleles at a false discovery rate of 0.05. The presence/absence analyses assumed that sequencing depth was roughly uniform across donors, and that assumption may not be true. According to a later analysis, parvovirus B19, influenza, CMV and Epstein-Barr virus appeared linked to several top co-occurrence clusters. Linkage disequilibrium might explain the correlated functional status among segregating V segments, but an unknown experimental factor could not be ruled out. V-gene and J-gene trimming of TCR beta chains was associated with a missense DCLRE1C variant in a later genetic analysis, and the association was replicated in an independent cohort. In both the original and validation cohorts, the classifier was reported to diagnose cytomegalovirus status with high specificity and sensitivity. When HLA alleles, especially DR and DQ, strongly co-occurred, TCR associations were difficult to assign to individual alleles. According to the authors, the approach could potentially be generalized to other disease states and immunological phenotypes. A later analysis found that HLA-associated TCR beta chains were more clonally expanded and had lower generation probabilities than equally common non-associated chains. A further reported finding was that TCR beta sequences accurately predicted the HLA-A and HLA-B alleles for most subjects in the first cohort. In the study, roughly 160 TCR beta chains were listed as associated with cytomegalovirus. According to a later analysis, TCR association rates differed among HLA loci, with DRB1 alleles showing the most associated TCRs and HLA-C alleles showing the fewest. A few of the identified cytomegalovirus-associated TCR beta chains were confirmed in vitro to be specific for cytomegalovirus antigens. In an earlier analysis of some 550 of the donors, most TCR beta V segments were observed in productive rearrangements about 90% or about 30% of the time, broadly matching IMGT annotations. Most CMV-associated TCR beta chains appeared to be HLA-restricted in a later analysis, and the HLA associations seemed to be driven largely by CMV exposure. Over 15 rarely observed V segments, including chromosome 9 orphons, were excluded from the earlier analysis of about 500 of the donors because counts were too low. According to a later genetic analysis, donors in an Asian-associated ancestry cluster had fewer N-insertions in productive TCRs than the approximately 610-donor mean. Because HLA typing was missing for some donors at each locus, association tests included only the typed subset.

CDR1 SQVTM and CDR2 ANQGSEA are derived from the germline V gene. The CDR3 spans 11 residues, from the cysteine through the phenylalanine. Only CDR3 DNA is held: 33 bases, read in frame from base 1. V drops 8 bases and J drops 5 bases, leaving 12 bases in between. Library construction relied on the immunoSEQ multiplex PCR assay. The multiplex PCR relied on a mix of 60 forward primers for TCR Vbeta segments and 13 reverse primers for TCR Jbeta segments. Amplification of the CDR3 region of rearranged TCR beta genes was performed with a multiplex PCR assay on genomic DNA. The Illumina HiSeq System was used to sequence the amplified TCR beta libraries as 87-base-pair reads. The original methods were these. Across the 500 to 850 repertoires, a later analysis counted some 81 million unique TCR beta chains, 9 million to 14 million of which were shared by at least two donors. To remove PCR and sequencing errors, raw reads were error-corrected and collapsed into unique sequences using a nearest-neighbor algorithm that merged closely related sequences. Alignment of CDR3 sequences to IMGT reference sequences was used to assign V, D and J gene segments. For a sequence to be retained, at least a six-nucleotide match to both a V gene segment and a J gene segment was required. Rearrangements were classified as productive when the CDR3 lacked stop codons and remained in frame with V and J, and all other rearrangements were classified as non-productive. CDR3 was defined by IMGT convention, running from the second conserved V-encoded cysteine to the conserved J-encoded phenylalanine. The earlier analysis of about 560 of the donors excluded any sequence lacking an unambiguous match to a single V gene segment. An earlier analysis of over 450 of the donors classified V segments as functional when productive rearrangements were above 56.7% and as segregating when the standard deviation between donors was above 5%. A statistical classification framework was built for diagnosing cytomegalovirus status from the catalog of TCR beta chain sequences. A later analysis assigned V and J genes by comparing TCR nucleotide sequences with IMGT/GENE-DB human TR gene sequences. In a later analysis, CDR3 sequences and most-parsimonious VDJ recombination scenarios were assigned using the TCRdist pipeline. A later analysis defined each TCR beta chain by its CDR3 amino acid sequence plus V-gene family, and excluded reads lacking a unique V-gene family. In a later analysis, approximately 590 highly shared, low-generation-probability nucleotide sequences were removed to address suspected cross-contamination and a sequencing artifact. In a later analysis, a clonal expansion index for each public chain was calculated from normalized within-repertoire ranks of inferred template counts. In a later analysis, generation probabilities were computed with a VDJ recombination model fitted to out-of-frame rearrangements, and the resulting probabilities were checked against IGoR. In a later analysis, hypergeometric tests were used to score TCR-TCR, TCR-HLA and TCR-CMV co-occurrence, with a repertoire-size bias correction applied to TCR pairs. False discovery rates were estimated in a later analysis by permuting HLA or CMV assignments 20 times. A later analysis grouped co-occurring TCRs with DBSCAN, adding TCRdist sequence similarity when clustering within HLA-allele-positive subsets. Repertoires with fewer than 30,000 or more than 120,000 public chains were left out of co-occurrence clustering, as were about five repertoires with anomalous nucleotide sharing. TCRdb re-hosts the immuneACCESS table, in-frame sequences only. Its copies lack some clones; in the studies checked, an unresolved V gene accounts for under half of them, and the cause for the rest is not known. D and trimming come from the DNA, and the V and J calls and clone size come from that table. This sample's listing comprises 50,000 to 60,000 clones. The ten biggest clones cover approximately 11% of the sample.

In total, just over 650 healthy bone marrow donors made up the cohort. All cohort members were sampled while nominally healthy, although unrecorded immune exposures were likely present. The donor tested CMV seropositive, placing the donor among the 289 seropositive members of the cohort. A peripheral blood sample was collected from each donor, and TCR beta sequencing was performed on peripheral blood mononuclear cells. Genomic DNA extraction from the blood cell samples was performed with the Qiagen DNeasy Blood Extraction Kit. The source is a woman aged 50 to 60 in good health and CMV-seropositive. This chain joins TRBV29-1 to TRBJ2-5; the D gene is perhaps TRBD1, from 6 matching bases. The sample consisted of PBMCs. The CDR3 protein sequence reads: CSTYRDETQYF. The DNA reads TGCAGCACATACAGGGACGAGACCCAGTACTTC.